This entry concerns a single T cell receptor (beta chain). Brentuximab vedotin exposure varied among the patients, all of whom had relapsed after autologous stem cell transplantation. Data came from immunoSEQ multiplex PCR; TCRdb stores just in-frame clones and leaves some out. The sample contains more than 40,000 clones, roughly three quarters of which appear only once. CDR3 length: 15 amino acids. Germline V gene sequence: CDR1 PRHDT, CDR2 FYEKMQ (reference sequence). Trimming cost V 2 bases and J 0 bases, with 5 bases left between them. This sample is part of a study of PD-1 blockade in classical Hodgkin lymphoma.

The specimen comprised peripheral blood mononuclear cells (PBMCs), sampled before the second cycle of nivolumab. The V gene is TRBV13, the J gene TRBJ1-6, with D uncertain. The origin of this receptor is a human donor with classical Hodgkin lymphoma. Written as DNA, the CDR3 is TGTGCCAGCAGCTTAAGGAGCTCCTATAATTCACCCCTCCACTTT. Its protein product is CASSLRSSYNSPLHF.